This T cell receptor (beta chain) stems from a study of T cell clones after liver transplantation. Notes on the study in general: Post-transplant, graft-donor-reactive CD4 TCRbeta sequences in blood dropped significantly in most of the 8 subjects.

Assay used: immunoSEQ multiplex PCR; TCRdb lists only in-frame clones, some missing. Among approximately 100,000 clones listed, about 88% were seen once. Germline V gives CDR1 GTSNPN, CDR2 SVGIG (reference sequence). The germline V and J ends were trimmed by 2 bases and 7 bases, with 18 bases remaining between them. This CDR3 is built from 15 residues. On this clone: Its target is not known.

The material was CD4+ T cells from blood, obtained around 49 months after liver transplant. The chain links TRBV30 to TRBJ2-1, with a weak D call TRBD1 (5 bases). The TCR sequence derives from a human patient who received a liver transplant. Some T cells may originate from the graft donor. The CDR3 region has the DNA TGTGCCTGGAGTACCGGTAGCCCCTCAGGGAATGAGCAGTTCTTC. Its protein product is CAWSTGSPSGNEQFF.